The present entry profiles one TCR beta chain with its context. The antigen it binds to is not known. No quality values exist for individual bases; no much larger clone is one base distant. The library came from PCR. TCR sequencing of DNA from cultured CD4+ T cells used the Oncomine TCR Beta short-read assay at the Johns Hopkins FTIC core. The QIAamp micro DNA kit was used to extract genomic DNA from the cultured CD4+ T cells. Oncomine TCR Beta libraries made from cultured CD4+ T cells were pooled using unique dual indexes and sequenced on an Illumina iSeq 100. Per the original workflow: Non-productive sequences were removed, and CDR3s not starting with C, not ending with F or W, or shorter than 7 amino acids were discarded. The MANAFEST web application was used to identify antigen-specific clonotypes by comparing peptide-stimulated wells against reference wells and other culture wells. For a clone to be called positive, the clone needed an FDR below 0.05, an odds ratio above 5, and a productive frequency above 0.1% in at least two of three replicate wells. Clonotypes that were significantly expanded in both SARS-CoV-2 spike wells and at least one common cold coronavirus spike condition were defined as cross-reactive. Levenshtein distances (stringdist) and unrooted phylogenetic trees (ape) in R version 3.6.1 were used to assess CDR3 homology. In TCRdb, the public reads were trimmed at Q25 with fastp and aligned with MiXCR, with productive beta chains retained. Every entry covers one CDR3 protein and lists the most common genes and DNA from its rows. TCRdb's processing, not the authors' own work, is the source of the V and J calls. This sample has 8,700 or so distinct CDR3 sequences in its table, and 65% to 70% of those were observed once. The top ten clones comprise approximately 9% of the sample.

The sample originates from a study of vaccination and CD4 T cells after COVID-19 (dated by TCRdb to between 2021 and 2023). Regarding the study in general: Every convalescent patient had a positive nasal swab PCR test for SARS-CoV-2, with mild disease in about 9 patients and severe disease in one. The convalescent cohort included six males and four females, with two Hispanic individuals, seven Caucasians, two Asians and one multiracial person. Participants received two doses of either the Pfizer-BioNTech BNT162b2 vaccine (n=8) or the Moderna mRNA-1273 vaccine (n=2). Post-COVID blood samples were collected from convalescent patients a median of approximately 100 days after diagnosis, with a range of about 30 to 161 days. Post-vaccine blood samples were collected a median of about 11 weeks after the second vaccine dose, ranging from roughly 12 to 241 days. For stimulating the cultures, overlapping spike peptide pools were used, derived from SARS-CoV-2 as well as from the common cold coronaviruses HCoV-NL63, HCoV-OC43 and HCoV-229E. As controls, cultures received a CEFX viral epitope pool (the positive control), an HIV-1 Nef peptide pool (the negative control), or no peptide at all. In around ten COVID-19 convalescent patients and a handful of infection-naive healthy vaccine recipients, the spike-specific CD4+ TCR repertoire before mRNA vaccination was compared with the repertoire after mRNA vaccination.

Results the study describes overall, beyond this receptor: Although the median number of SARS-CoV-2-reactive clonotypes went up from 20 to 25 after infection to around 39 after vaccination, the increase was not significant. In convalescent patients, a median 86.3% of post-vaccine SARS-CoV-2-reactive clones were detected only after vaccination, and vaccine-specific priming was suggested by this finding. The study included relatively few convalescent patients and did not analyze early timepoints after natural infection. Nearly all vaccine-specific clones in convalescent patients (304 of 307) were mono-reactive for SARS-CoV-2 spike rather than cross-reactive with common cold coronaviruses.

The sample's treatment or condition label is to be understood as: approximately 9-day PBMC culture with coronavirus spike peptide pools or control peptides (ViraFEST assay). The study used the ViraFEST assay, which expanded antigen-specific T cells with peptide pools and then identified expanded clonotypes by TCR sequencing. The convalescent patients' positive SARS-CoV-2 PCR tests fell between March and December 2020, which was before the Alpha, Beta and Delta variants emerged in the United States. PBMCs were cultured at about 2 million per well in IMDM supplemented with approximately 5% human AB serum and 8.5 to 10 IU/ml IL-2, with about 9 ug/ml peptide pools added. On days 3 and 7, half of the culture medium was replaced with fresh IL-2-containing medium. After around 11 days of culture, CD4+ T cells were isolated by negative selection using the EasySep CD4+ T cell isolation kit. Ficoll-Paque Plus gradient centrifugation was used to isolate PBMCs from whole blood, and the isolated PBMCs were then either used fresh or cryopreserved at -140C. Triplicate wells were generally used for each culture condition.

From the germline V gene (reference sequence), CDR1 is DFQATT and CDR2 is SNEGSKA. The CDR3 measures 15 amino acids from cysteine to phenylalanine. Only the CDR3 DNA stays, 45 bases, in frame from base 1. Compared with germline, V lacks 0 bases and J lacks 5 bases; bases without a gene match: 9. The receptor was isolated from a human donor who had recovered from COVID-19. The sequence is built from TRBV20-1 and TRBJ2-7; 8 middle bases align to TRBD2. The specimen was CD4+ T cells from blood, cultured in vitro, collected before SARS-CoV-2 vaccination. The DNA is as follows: TGCAGTGCTAGAGATCCACCCTCCGGGGGGGACGAGCAGTACTTC. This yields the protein CSARDPPSGGDEQYF.